One T cell receptor beta chain is described in this entry. Antigen specificity is unknown. The sample is drawn from a study of human T cells and chemical hapten exposure. Unmatched junction bases numbered 5, after V lost 6 bases and J lost 3 bases. CDR1 and CDR2 (germline): MNHEY, SVGAGI. CDR3 size: 13 residues. Study findings and constraints: Controls formed significantly fewer large CDR3 similarity clusters than expanded TCRs did.

The library tagged individual cDNA molecules with unique molecular identifiers. TCRdb passed the RACE reads through MiXCR, listing each CDR3 protein once. The sample gives 300,000 to 450,000 distinct CDR3 sequences, roughly 5.3% of which show up once; roughly 2.6% is in the top ten. Sample time point: pre-sensitization, week 0. The treatment was: therapeutic diphenylcyclopropenone sensitization with weekly scalp DPC. The sequences come from whole blood, collected in connection with sensitization to the hapten diphenylcyclopropenone (DPC). The chain is built from TRBV6-5 and TRBJ2-7; 7 bases line up with TRBD1. This TCR was sampled from a woman in her forties or fifties with alopecia areata. Some clones in this sample may be carry-over from other donors' samples. Here the CDR3 DNA reads TGTGCCAGCAGATACAGGGGTGACTACGAGCAGTACTTC. The encoded protein is CASRYRGDYEQYF.